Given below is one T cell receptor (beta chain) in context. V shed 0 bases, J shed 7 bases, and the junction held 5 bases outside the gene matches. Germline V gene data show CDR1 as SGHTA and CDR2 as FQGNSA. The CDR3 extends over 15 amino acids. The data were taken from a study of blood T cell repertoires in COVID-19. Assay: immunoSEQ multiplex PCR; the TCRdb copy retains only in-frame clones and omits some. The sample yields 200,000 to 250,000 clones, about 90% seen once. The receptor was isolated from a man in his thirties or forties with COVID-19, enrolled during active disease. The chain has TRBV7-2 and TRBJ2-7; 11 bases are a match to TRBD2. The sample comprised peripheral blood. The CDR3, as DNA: TGTGCCAGCAGCTTAGCTGGTAGCGGGAGGGGTGAGCAGTACTTC. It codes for CASSLAGSGRGEQYF.